This T cell receptor beta chain was recovered during a study of shared clonotypes between healthy human individuals. The study's findings and limits: Several donors shared about 4.8% of their naive CD4 clonotypes.

This CDR3 spans 14 amino acids. The ends lost 3 bases at V and 1 base at J; junction bases unmatched: 2. Germline V lookup: CDR1 KGHSH, CDR2 LQKENI. The authors split each subset's genomic DNA evenly across several immunoSEQ plates. Authors' methods: Quality scores were absent from the junction-only immunoSEQ sequences, so filtering differed. The protocol was immunoSEQ multiplex PCR, while the TCRdb copy is restricted to in-frame clones and leaves out a portion. The V and J calls and clone size are taken from that table; D and trimming were inferred from the DNA. The sample has about 1 million clones, 65% to 75% seen once. Only one count was recorded for this clone. The antigen is not known. Other DNA sequences in this sample translate to the same CDR3.

The clonotype originates from a young man in good health. The chain employs TRBV18 and TRBJ2-7; 8 nucleotides align to TRBD1. Sequencing was performed on memory CD4+ T cells sorted from blood. As to subset: CD45RA-negative fraction. The CDR3 here is CASSPDRASYEQYF. In DNA form, the CDR3 reads TGTGCCAGCTCACCGGACAGGGCGTCCTACGAGCAGTACTTC.